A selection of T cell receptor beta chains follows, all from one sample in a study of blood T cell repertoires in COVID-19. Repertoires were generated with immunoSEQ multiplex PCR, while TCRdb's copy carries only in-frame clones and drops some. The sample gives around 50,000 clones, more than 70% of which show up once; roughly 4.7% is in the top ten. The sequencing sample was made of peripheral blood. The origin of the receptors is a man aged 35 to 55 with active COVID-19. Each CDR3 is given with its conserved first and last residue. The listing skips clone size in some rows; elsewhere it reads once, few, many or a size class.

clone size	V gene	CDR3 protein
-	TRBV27	CASSLSSGGQPQHF
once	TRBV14	CASSQIKAPGQLYGYTF
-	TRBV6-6	CASSYPAGASQETQYF
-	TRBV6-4	CASSLGQGGVNGYTF
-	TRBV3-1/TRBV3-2	CASSPTGLAALEQYF
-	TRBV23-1	CASGGGRGKEQYF
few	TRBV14	CASSQAQGFQRAFF
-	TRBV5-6	CASSGLPPGEQYF
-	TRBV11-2	CASSSEEIYQETQYF
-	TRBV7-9	CASSRTSGKYEQYF
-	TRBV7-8	CASSLRGRRETQYF
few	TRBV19	CASSRTGGFDEQYF
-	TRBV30	CAWSVQGDTQYF
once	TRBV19	CASSADFPIYGYTF
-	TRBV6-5	CASSQRTVTGTEAFF